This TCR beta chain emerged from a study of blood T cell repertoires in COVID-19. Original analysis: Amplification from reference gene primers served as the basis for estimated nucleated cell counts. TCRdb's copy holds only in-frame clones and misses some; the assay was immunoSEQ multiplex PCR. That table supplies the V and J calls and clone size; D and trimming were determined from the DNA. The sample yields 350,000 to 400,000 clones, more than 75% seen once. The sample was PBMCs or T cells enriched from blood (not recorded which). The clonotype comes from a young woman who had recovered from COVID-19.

The CDR3 DNA is TGTGCCAGCAGCTCCCCAGACAGCTCTGGAAACACCATATATTTT. Its protein product is CASSSPDSSGNTIYF. The chain employs TRBV11-2 and TRBJ1-3, with a possible D match to TRBD1 (5 bases). The CDR3 length is 15 residues. Germline loops: CDR1 SGHAT, CDR2 FQNNGV. Trimming shortened V by 4 bases and J by 0 bases, and 10 bases separated the two germline ends. The complete variable domain, with remaining parts taken from reference TRBV11-2 and TRBJ1-3, reads EAGVAQSPRYKIIEKRQSVAFWCNPISGHATLYWYQQILGQGPKLLIQFQNNGVVDDSQLPKDRFSAERLKGVDSTLKIQPAKLEDSAVYLCASSSPDSSGNTIYFGEGSWLTVV.